This passage covers 29 T cell receptor beta chains from one sample sequenced in a study of identical twins. TCRdb passed the 5' RACE reads through MiXCR, listing each CDR3 protein once. The top ten clones hold 9% to 10% of a sample with about 240,000 distinct CDR3 sequences, about 11% of them seen once. Sequencing was done on a sample of memory T cells sorted from blood. These receptors were taken from a man aged 45-65 years in good health.

This clonotype was recorded a few times. The chain recombines TRBV6-5 with TRBJ1-6, with D possibly being TRBD1 (6 bases). The V end lost 5 bases, the J end lost 8 bases, and 16 bases lay between the germline ends. This CDR3 is built from 15 residues. The germline V gene encodes CDR1 MNHEY and CDR2 SVGAGI. The CDR3 loop reads CASSNPGGRDSPLHF. CDR3 nucleotide sequence: TGTGCCAGCAGTAACCCGGGGGGGCGAGATTCACCCCTCCACTTT.

This clonotype was recorded only once. One base away lies a much larger clone, so this may be a sequencing read error. This sequence joins TRBV11-1 and TRBJ2-1, with a tentative D call TRBD2 (5 bases). CDR3 length: 16 residues. Germline assignment: CDR1 SGHAT and CDR2 FQDESV (reference sequence). The CDR3 spells CASGLAYLAPYNEQFF. The CDR3 region has the DNA TGTGCCAGCGGCTTAGCGTATCTAGCCCCGTACAATGAGCAGTTCTTC.

V is TRBV3-1 and J is TRBJ1-5; TRBD1 aligns across 9 bases. The length of the CDR3 is 13 residues. The V gene's germline CDR1 is LGHDT and CDR2 YNNKEL (reference sequence). V dropped 2 bases and J dropped 11; count of bases not matched to a gene: 4. CDR3 nucleotides: TGTGCCAGCAGCCAAAAAGGGACAGGGACCCAGCATTTT. This translates into CASSQKGTGTQHF. Based on the CDR3 plus reference TRBV3-1 and TRBJ1-5, the full variable domain is DTAVSQTPKYLVTQMGNDKSIKCEQNLGHDTMYWYKQDSKKFLKIMFSYNNKELIINETVPNRFSPKSPDKAHLNLHINSLELGDSAVYFCASSQKGTGTQHFGDGTRLSIL.

This clonotype was detected a few times. The chain uses TRBV2 and TRBJ2-4; 14 nucleotides line up with TRBD2. Germline CDR1 is SNHLY and CDR2 is FYNNEI. V trimming: 6 bases; J trimming: 8 bases; junction bases outside the gene matches: 3. This CDR3 region has 14 residues. For the CDR3, the DNA is TGTGCCAGCAGACGACTAGCGGGAGGGGACATTCAGTACTTC. Translating gives CASRRLAGGDIQYF.

The genes are TRBV18 and TRBJ1-6; no clear D gene. There are 15 residues in the CDR3. Germline V lookup: CDR1 KGHSH, CDR2 LQKENI. V lost 2 bases to trimming and J lost 5 bases, with 10 bases between them. In DNA form, the CDR3 reads TGTGCCAGCTCACCAGGGAGAACAGATAATTCACCCCTCCACTTT. Translation gives CASSPGRTDNSPLHF.

The chain links TRBV7-2 to TRBJ1-3; D might be TRBD1 (5 bases). This CDR3 spans 17 amino acids. CDR1 SGHTA and CDR2 FQGNSA come from the germline V gene. V gave up 1 base and J gave up 9 bases, with 22 bases separating them. The CDR3, as DNA: TGTGCCAGCAGCTTAGGCAAGGGACGGCCGTGGGCGTCCACCATATATTTT. Its protein is CASSLGKGRPWASTIYF.

This clonotype was seen more than once but under ten times. V usage is TRBV5-1 and J usage is TRBJ2-3; the D gene is possibly TRBD2 (5 bases). The V and J ends lost 0 bases and 6 bases respectively, with 11 bases between them. The CDR3 consists of 14 residues. Germline V gene sequence: CDR1 SGHRS, CDR2 YFSETQ. This chain's CDR3 is CASSLERPTDTQYF. The CDR3, as DNA: TGCGCCAGCAGCTTGGAGCGGCCCACGGATACGCAGTATTTT.

This clonotype occurred a few times. This chain joins TRBV6-5 and TRBJ2-2, with 10 positions matching TRBD2. The V gene's germline CDR1 is MNHEY and CDR2 SVGAGI. With V trimmed by 2 bases and J by 6 bases, 12 bases remained unmatched. The CDR3 contains 18 residues. The CDR3 DNA sequence: TGTGCCAGCAGTTACCATGGCCCTAGCGGGAGAGCGGCCGGGGAGCTGTTTTTT. It is translated as CASSYHGPSGRAAGELFF.

This clonotype showed up many times. The chain carries TRBV21-1 and TRBJ2-4; the table's D call of TRBD1 was not tested on the DNA. TRBV21-1 is a listed pseudogene. This CDR3 has 17 amino acids. As DNA, the CDR3 is TGTGCCAGCAGCAAAACCCGGGACAGGGGAGCCAAAAACATTCAGTACTTC. It yields the protein CASSKTRDRGAKNIQYF.

This clonotype was seen many times. The V call is TRBV12-3 or TRBV12-4, the J call TRBJ2-3; 11 bases are shared with TRBD2. The CDR3 contains 20 residues. J lost 0 bases, V lost 5 bases, and 16 bases had no gene match. CDR3 nucleotides: TGTGCCAGCAGTGGCCTTAGCGGGGGGGCCGGTACTCCAAGCACAGATACGCAGTATTTT. It codes for CASSGLSGGAGTPSTDTQYF.

This rearrangement joins TRBV9 to TRBJ2-7; 9 nucleotides align to TRBD2. CDR1 is SGDLS and CDR2 is YYNGEE in the germline V gene. The CDR3 length is 17 residues. V dropped 0 bases and J dropped 6; count of bases not matched to a gene: 13. This CDR3 reads CASSVGGGRANEGEQYF. The CDR3 region has the DNA TGTGCCAGCAGCGTAGGCGGCGGGAGGGCAAATGAGGGCGAGCAGTACTTC. Supplemented by reference TRBV9 and TRBJ2-7, the full variable domain reads DSGVTQTPKHLITATGQRVTLRCSPRSGDLSVYWYQQSLDQGLQFLIQYYNGEERAKGNILERFSAQQFPDLHSELNLSSLELGDSALYFCASSVGGGRANEGEQYFGPGTRLTVT.

This clonotype was seen ten or more times. The rearrangement joins TRBV5-5 to TRBJ2-7; D may be TRBD1 or TRBD2 (6 bases each). The ends were cut back, 4 bases at V and 3 bases at J, with 14 bases in the middle. Germline-derived CDR1 and CDR2 are SGHKS and YYEKEE (reference sequence). The CDR3 is 14 amino acids. The CDR3 sequence: CASSKQGLLYEQYF. CDR3 DNA sequence: TGTGCCAGCAGCAAACAGGGACTCCTCTACGAGCAGTACTTC. Drawing the rest from reference TRBV5-5 and TRBJ2-7, the complete variable domain is DAGVTQSPTHLIKTRGQQVTLRCSPISGHKSVSWYQQVLGQGPQFIFQYYEKEERGRGNFPDRFSARQFPNYSSELNVNALLLGDSALYLCASSKQGLLYEQYFGPGTRLTVT.

This clonotype was found many times. V gene TRBV5-1 combines with J gene TRBJ2-1; 10 bases map to TRBD1. The germline V gene has CDR1 SGHRS and CDR2 YFSETQ. V shed 4 bases and J 2 bases; nucleotides not matched to a gene: 6. CDR3 length equals 16 residues. The CDR3 nucleotides are TGCGCCAGCAGCAGATCCGGGACAGGGGCCTACAATGAGCAGTTCTTC. This codes for CASSRSGTGAYNEQFF.

The chain employs TRBV5-1 and TRBJ2-1; 10 nucleotides match TRBD2. Germline V lookup: CDR1 SGHRS, CDR2 YFSETQ. CDR3 length equals 15 residues. V shed 4 bases, J shed 9 bases, and the junction held 10 bases outside the gene matches. Written as DNA, the CDR3 is TGCGCCAGCAGCCTCCTAGCGGGAGAGGCGGGTGAGCAGTTCTTC. The encoded protein is CASSLLAGEAGEQFF.

This clonotype was recorded many times. V is TRBV20-1 and J is TRBJ2-4; 13 bases are a match to TRBD2. This CDR3 has 19 amino acids. The V gene's germline CDR1 is DFQATT and CDR2 SNEGSKA (reference sequence). V shed 5 bases, J shed 0 bases, and the junction held 13 bases outside the gene matches. Written as DNA, the CDR3 is TGCAGTGCTCGCGCCCGACTAGCGGGAGGATTAATAGCCAAAAACATTCAGTACTTC. It yields the protein CSARARLAGGLIAKNIQYF.

This clonotype has a handful of counts. This chain uses TRBV12-3 or TRBV12-4 with TRBJ2-2; D is undetermined. The CDR3 length is 14 residues. V was clipped by 5 bases and J by 2 bases, with 9 bases between them. The CDR3, as DNA: TGTGCCAGCAGTAAGGGTTTTAACACCGGGGAGCTGTTTTTT. It translates to CASSKGFNTGELFF.

This chain connects TRBV29-1 to TRBJ2-1; D perhaps matches TRBD2 (6 bases). The CDR3 extends over 13 amino acids. The germline gives CDR1 SQVTM, CDR2 ANQGSEA. V lost 5 bases and J 3 bases, leaving 11 bases between the germline ends. CDR3 in amino acids: CSVTTDYYNEQFF. The DNA for the CDR3 is TGCAGCGTTACCACGGACTACTACAATGAGCAGTTCTTC.

There are many counts of this clonotype. This chain uses TRBV7-2 with TRBJ1-4; 10 bases are shared with TRBD1. The germline gives CDR1 SGHTA, CDR2 FQGNSA. J was trimmed by 10 bases and V by 1 base; bases with no gene match: 0. The length of the CDR3 is 13 residues. The chain's CDR3 is CASSLGTGGKLFF. CDR3 nucleotide sequence: TGTGCCAGCAGCTTAGGGACAGGGGGAAAACTGTTTTTT.

This clonotype has a handful of counts. V and J are TRBV14 and TRBJ2-7; D remains ambiguous. Germline V lookup: CDR1 SGHDN, CDR2 FVKESK. CDR3 size: 15 residues. Between the trimmed V and J ends, which lost 0 bases and 2 bases, there was a span of 11 bases. The CDR3 sequence is CASSQDSRSPYEQYF. The CDR3 nucleotides are TGTGCCAGCAGCCAAGATTCTAGATCCCCCTACGAGCAGTACTTC.

The chain is built from TRBV5-1 and TRBJ1-1; unclear D gene. This CDR3 comprises 15 residues. The germline V gene encodes CDR1 SGHRS and CDR2 YFSETQ. Trimming took 1 base from V and 6 from J, leaving 16 bases between them. Written as DNA, the CDR3 is TGCGCCAGCAGCTTGCGTACGGAATTGATAGCTGAAGCTTTCTTT. This gives the protein CASSLRTELIAEAFF.

This clonotype was counted a few times. V and J are TRBV4-3 and TRBJ1-3; D is ambiguous. V was shortened by 2 bases and J by 2 bases, with 10 bases between the two germline ends. The germline V gene encodes CDR1 LGHNA and CDR2 YSLEER. This CDR3 spans 15 amino acids. In DNA form, the CDR3 reads TGCGCCAGCAGCCAAAGAGTAGGGCCTGGAAACACCATATATTTT. It encodes CASSQRVGPGNTIYF.

This clonotype has just a few counts. The chain uses TRBV7-2 and TRBJ2-7; D remains ambiguous. CDR1 is SGHTA, CDR2 FQGNSA, per germline. The CDR3 totals 14 residues. V lost 7 bases and J 2 bases, leaving 15 bases between the germline ends. The CDR3 DNA follows: TGTGCCAGCACCGAGAACCAGGTGCCCTACGAGCAGTACTTC. Its translation is CASTENQVPYEQYF.

A few counts support this clonotype. The V gene is TRBV6-2 or TRBV6-3, the J gene TRBJ2-7, with 8 bases aligning to TRBD1. Per germline, CDR1 MNHEY and CDR2 SVGEGT. CDR3 length: 12 amino acids. J lost 5 bases, V lost 11 bases, and 8 bases had no gene match. The CDR3 here is CACNRGSNEQYF. The CDR3 region has the DNA TGTGCCTGCAACAGGGGGTCCAACGAGCAGTACTTC.

The chain employs TRBV10-3 and TRBJ2-5, with 8 bases that match TRBD2. J was trimmed by 4 bases and V by 7 bases; bases with no gene match: 8. The CDR3 has 14 residues. CDR1 is ENHRY, CDR2 SYGVKD, per germline. CDR3 DNA: TGTGCCATCAAAAGCGGGGGCCCGGGAGAGACCCAGTACTTC. This encodes CAIKSGGPGETQYF.

This chain uses TRBV7-2 with TRBJ2-7; D is possibly TRBD2 (6 bases). Germline V gene lookup returns CDR1 SGHTA and CDR2 FQGNSA. With 1 base removed from V and 2 bases from J, the gap between germline ends came to 12 bases. The length of the CDR3 is 15 residues. CDR3 sequence reads: CASSLGGRSAYEQYF. Here the CDR3 DNA reads TGTGCCAGCAGCTTAGGGGGGAGGTCCGCCTACGAGCAGTACTTC.

Ten or more counts support this clonotype. This chain links TRBV20-1 with TRBJ2-3; D is uncertain. The germline CDR1 and CDR2 sequences are DFQATT and SNEGSKA (reference sequence). This CDR3 is built from 11 residues. Trimming cost V 2 bases and J 4 bases, with 4 bases left between them. The CDR3 loop reads CSARFADTQYF. The DNA of the CDR3 is TGCAGTGCTAGATTCGCAGATACGCAGTATTTT.

The V gene is TRBV20-1, the J gene TRBJ1-2; D perhaps matches TRBD1 (5 bases). Germline V gene data show CDR1 as DFQATT and CDR2 as SNEGSKA (reference sequence). The CDR3 covers 14 residues. Trimming removed 6 bases from V and 5 bases from J, with 19 bases in between. The CDR3 DNA reads as TGCAGTGCCCAAACCGGGACGGATTTTTATGGCTACACCTTC. This encodes CSAQTGTDFYGYTF.

This clonotype was picked up many times. The V gene is TRBV9, the J gene TRBJ2-6; D remains ambiguous. Germline CDR1 is SGDLS and CDR2 is YYNGEE. The CDR3 length is 18 residues. Trimming took 0 bases from V and 0 from J, leaving 13 bases between them. CDR3 DNA sequence: TGTGCCAGCAGCGTAGCGTTGGGCCAAAGCTCTGGGGCCAACGTCCTGACTTTC. It specifies CASSVALGQSSGANVLTF.

This clonotype appeared a few times. This chain connects TRBV4-1 to TRBJ1-1; tentative D call: TRBD1 (5 bases). The CDR3 is made up of 16 amino acids. V lost 1 base and J lost 3, with 15 bases in between. The germline gives CDR1 MGHRA, CDR2 YSYEKL. The CDR3 coding sequence is TGCGCCAGCAGCCAAGCCGGGCGGGGCAAGGACACTGAAGCTTTCTTT. Its translation: CASSQAGRGKDTEAFF.